This TCR beta chain stems from a study of blood T cell repertoires in COVID-19. Across the study: T cells, B-cell-depleted T cells, or PBMCs provided the cDNA or gDNA that served as material.

The data were produced by immunoSEQ multiplex PCR, yet TCRdb's version contains in-frame clones alone and is incomplete. The table shows roughly 430,000 clones, with 88% occurring only once. The germline V gene encodes CDR1 MNHEY and CDR2 SMNVEV (reference sequence). Trimming shortened V by 6 bases and J by 0 bases, and 6 bases separated the two germline ends. The CDR3 spans 14 residues. Everyone who took part was 18 to 89 years old, and they came from 20 to 25 US areas. Clinical history as reported by participants underpinned cohort assignment. This clone was recorded a few times. This receptor was obtained from a middle-aged woman with acute COVID-19. This sequence joins TRBV27 and TRBJ2-6; unclear D gene. Sequencing was performed on PBMCs or T cells enriched from blood (not recorded which). The CDR3 DNA is TGTGCCAGCAGCCCGAGCTCTGGGGCCAACGTCCTGACTTTC. Its protein product is CASSPSSGANVLTF.